Listed below are T cell receptor beta chains from one sample, sequenced in a study of blood T cell repertoires in COVID-19. Clones were sequenced by immunoSEQ multiplex PCR, and TCRdb holds only the in-frame ones, with some missing. The sample has 70,000 to 80,000 clones; around 85% are singletons. The sequenced sample was peripheral blood. These receptors all stem from a woman of 80 years or more with active or convalescent COVID-19. The CDR3 runs from the conserved cysteine through the conserved F or W. D genes are given only for firm matches. Size is stated for part of the rows, as once, few or many counts, or as a class when the clone is expanded.

V gene	J gene	CDR3 length	D gene	clone size	CDR3 protein	CDR3 DNA
TRBV19	TRBJ2-4	15	NA	NA	CASSIQGEIQNIQYF	TGTGCCAGTAGTATTCAGGGTGAAATCCAAAACATTCAGTACTTC
TRBV9	TRBJ2-4	15	NA	NA	CASSSQGLAKNIQYF	TGTGCCAGCAGCTCACAGGGATTAGCCAAAAACATTCAGTACTTC
TRBV19	TRBJ1-5	13	NA	once	CASSIGGDQPQHF	TGTGCCAGTAGTATAGGGGGAGACCAGCCCCAGCATTTT
TRBV27	TRBJ1-2	14	TRBD1	NA	CARGSGTGGNGYTF	TGTGCCAGGGGGTCGGGGACAGGCGGGAATGGCTACACCTTC
TRBV7-2	TRBJ2-7	14	NA	NA	CASSYQDRAYEQYF	TGTGCCAGCAGCTACCAGGACAGAGCCTACGAGCAGTACTTC
TRBV7-9	TRBJ1-3	15	NA	NA	CASSLPGLSGNTIYF	TGTGCCAGCAGCTTACCAGGGCTCTCTGGAAACACCATATATTTT
TRBV5-1	TRBJ1-2	14	NA	NA	CASSLKGESSGYTF	TGCGCCAGCAGCTTGAAAGGGGAATCGAGCGGCTACACCTTC
TRBV19	TRBJ2-2	14	NA	NA	CASRSSYGFGELFF	TGTGCCAGTAGGAGCAGCTACGGGTTCGGGGAGCTGTTTTTT
TRBV4-3	TRBJ1-6	15	NA	NA	CASSQEGEGSSPLHF	TGCGCCAGCAGCCAAGAGGGGGAGGGTTCTTCACCCCTCCACTTT
TRBV6-6	TRBJ1-2	13	NA	NA	CASSYVVNWGYTF	TGTGCCAGCAGTTACGTGGTGAACTGGGGCTACACCTTC
TRBV28	TRBJ2-2	15	TRBD2	NA	CASSSGGLNTGELFF	TGTGCCAGCAGCTCGGGGGGGCTAAACACCGGGGAGCTGTTTTTT
TRBV3-1/TRBV3-2	TRBJ2-3	13	NA	NA	CASSFVVTDTQYF	TGTGCCAGCAGCTTCGTCGTTACAGATACGCAGTATTTT
TRBV28	TRBJ2-5	15	NA	NA	CASSLMTVTQETQYF	TGTGCCAGCAGTTTAATGACAGTAACCCAAGAGACCCAGTACTTC
TRBV11-2	TRBJ2-5	16	NA	NA	CASSSSLGLYQETQYF	TGTGCCAGCAGCTCCAGTTTGGGACTGTACCAAGAGACCCAGTACTTC
TRBV29-1	TRBJ1-1	14	NA	NA	CSVRSGSGNTEAFF	TGCAGCGTTCGGTCCGGGAGTGGGAACACTGAAGCTTTCTTT
TRBV10-2	TRBJ1-2	14	NA	NA	CASSEVGANYGYTF	TGCGCCAGCAGTGAGGTGGGAGCTAACTATGGCTACACCTTC
TRBV9	TRBJ1-4	15	TRBD1	NA	CASSVGQGFGEKLFF	TGTGCCAGCAGCGTAGGACAGGGATTCGGGGAAAAACTGTTTTTT
TRBV11-3	TRBJ1-1	12	NA	NA	CASSFGNTEAFF	TGTGCCAGCAGCTTCGGTAACACTGAAGCTTTCTTT
TRBV29-1	TRBJ2-5	15	TRBD1	NA	CSVETVGQGWETQYF	TGCAGCGTTGAAACGGTGGGACAGGGTTGGGAGACCCAGTACTTC
TRBV7-2	TRBJ2-3	17	TRBD1	NA	CASSPRQGSWGLDTQYF	TGTGCCAGCAGCCCGCGACAGGGGTCATGGGGGTTGGATACGCAGTATTTT
TRBV11-2	TRBJ1-5	16	TRBD1	NA	CASSLLTGVTNQPQHF	TGTGCCAGCAGCCTATTGACAGGGGTCACCAATCAGCCCCAGCATTTT
TRBV6-2/TRBV6-3	TRBJ2-1	14	TRBD2	NA	CASSSGLVYNEQFF	TGTGCCAGCAGTTCCGGACTAGTCTACAATGAGCAGTTCTTC
TRBV6-5	TRBJ2-4	15	NA	NA	CASSSPSDPKNIQYF	TGTGCCAGCAGTTCCCCCAGTGATCCCAAAAACATTCAGTACTTC
TRBV7-2	TRBJ1-5	15	NA	NA	CASSLVSGSNQPQHF	TGTGCCAGCAGCTTAGTTTCAGGGAGCAATCAGCCCCAGCATTTT
TRBV28	TRBJ1-4	13	NA	once	CASSTESGEKLFF	TGTGCCAGCAGTACAGAGAGTGGTGAAAAACTGTTTTTT
TRBV2	TRBJ1-1	14	NA	NA	CASSDGRGGTEAFF	TGTGCCAGCAGTGACGGGCGGGGGGGCACTGAAGCTTTCTTT
TRBV9	TRBJ2-1	16	NA	NA	CASSVAPHGGNNEQFF	TGTGCCAGCAGCGTAGCCCCTCATGGGGGCAACAATGAGCAGTTCTTC
TRBV7-3	TRBJ2-3	16	TRBD1	NA	CASSLSGQGFTDTQYF	TGTGCCAGCAGCTTATCCGGACAGGGTTTCACAGATACGCAGTATTTT
TRBV18	TRBJ2-1	15	TRBD2	NA	CASSLSLAAYNEQFF	TGTGCCAGCTCACTTTCGCTAGCGGCATACAATGAGCAGTTCTTC
TRBV3-1/TRBV3-2	TRBJ2-7	15	NA	NA	CASSRTRARIREQYF	TGTGCCAGCTCAAGGACCAGGGCCAGAATCCGCGAGCAGTACTTC
TRBV20-1	TRBJ1-1	14	NA	NA	CSASGGGDRTEAFF	TGCAGTGCTAGTGGGGGGGGAGATCGCACTGAAGCTTTCTTT